This T cell receptor beta chain was recovered during a study of blood T cell repertoires in COVID-19 (dated by TCRdb to about 2020). For context, the study as a whole: The collaborator samples originated in the United States, Italy and Spain and spanned the acute and convalescent phases of COVID-19. The material from the prospective study consisted of cDNA or gDNA derived from T cells, B-cell-depleted T cells, or PBMCs. The dataset comprised deeply sampled blood TCRbeta repertoires from subjects exposed to, actively infected with, or recovered from COVID-19. The repertoires were released in a freely available public database intended as a resource for research on the immune response to SARS-CoV-2. The samples were drawn from the first 160 participants of the ongoing ImmuneRACE study and from roughly 1,300 subjects provided by 6 global collaborators. Sample metadata almost always included a de-identified subject ID, COVID-19 status, age in years and sex. Where HLA class I and class II types were available, the types were taken from metadata supplied by the sample provider, not from assay-based typing.

Participants in the prospective study were enrolled through a virtual design, were aged about 18 to 100 years, and lived in approximately 25 United States geographic areas. In the prospective study, cohorts were assigned on the basis of participant-reported clinical history obtained from a screening survey and a study questionnaire. Recovered participants in ImmuneRACE Cohort 3 were defined by two consecutive negative NP/OP PCR tests, clearance by a healthcare professional, or resolution of symptoms. Each participant in the prospective study had whole blood, serum and a nasopharyngeal or oropharyngeal swab collected by mobile phlebotomists. Participants in the prospective study had the option to provide additional blood draws and questionnaires over a 2-month period. Prospective study blood samples were shipped either frozen or at room temperature before DNA extraction. The immunoSEQ Assay, a bias-controlled multiplex PCR, was used to amplify TCRbeta CDR3 regions from genomic DNA. Per the authors' processing: The number of nucleated cells in each sample was estimated by amplification of reference gene primers within the assay. Sequence reads were collapsed and filtered to measure the absolute abundance of every unique TCRbeta CDR3 rearrangement. For each sample, productive Simpson clonality was calculated as the square root of Simpson's diversity index across productive rearrangements. Entries here come from immuneACCESS through TCRdb and include only in-frame sequences with V and J called. Some clones fail to appear in such tables; in the studies checked, an unresolved V gene covers under half of the shortfall, and the cause of the remainder is unknown. That table furnishes V, J and clone size, whereas the DNA furnished D and trimming. The sample table contains around 450,000 clones; only one count was recorded for roughly 91% of them. The leading ten clones occupy about 0.57% of the sample.

As for this clone: The target of this receptor is not known. Base quality data are lacking; no much larger clone is found one base away.

On the study overall, not on this receptor specifically: The amount of clinical and demographic metadata varied by source and participant and was provided uncurated.

Trimming removed 5 bases from V and 6 bases from J, leaving 16 bases between the germline ends. Measured from the cysteine to the phenylalanine, the CDR3 is 14 residues long. CDR3 DNA is the only sequence kept; it has 42 bases, read in frame from the first base. Taken from the germline V gene, the CDR1 and CDR2 loops are KGHDR and SFDVKD. Sequenced: PBMCs or T cells enriched from blood (not recorded which). This clonotype was sampled from a man aged 18 to 30 who had recovered from COVID-19. The chain employs TRBV24-1 and TRBJ2-7; the D segment could be TRBD2, given 6 matching bases. The nucleotide sequence is TGTGCCACCAGTGCCGTGGACTATGTCGGCGAGCAGTACTTC. This gives the protein CATSAVDYVGEQYF.